These 19 T cell receptor beta chains were all obtained from the same sample, sequenced in a study of patients and donors after allogeneic stem cell transplantation (TCRdb year 2020). Library prep was done by RT-PCR. The sequencing machine was a NextSeq 550. TCRdb reworked the public reads: Q25 trimming with fastp, MiXCR clone assembly, productive beta chains retained. Under each unique CDR3 protein, matching rows form one entry showing the most common genes and DNA. The sample includes approximately 160,000 distinct CDR3 sequences, with 24% observed a single time. Around 26% of the sample is held by the ten biggest clonotypes. The sequenced sample consisted of blood, either unsorted or a sorted T cell fraction (not recorded which). The receptors were gathered from a human donor who was either an allogeneic HSCT recipient or a stem cell or donor lymphocyte infusion donor (not recorded which). It is not recorded whose cells these are; they may come from a transplant donor.

J is TRBJ1-4 and V is TRBV29-1; TRBD1 aligns across 7 bases. The CDR3 runs 12 residues. After removal of 3 bases from V and 6 bases from J, the junction contained 1 base not matched to a gene. Germline CDR1 is SQVTM and CDR2 is ANQGSEA. For the CDR3, the DNA is TGCAGCGTTGACGACAGGGATGAAAAACTGTTTTTT. Its translation: CSVDDRDEKLFF.

The chain has TRBV20-1 and TRBJ1-5, with D perhaps matching TRBD1 (5 bases). CDR3 length: 15 amino acids. Trimming removed 1 base at V and 1 base at J, with 11 bases between. Germline assignment: CDR1 DFQATT and CDR2 SNEGSKA (reference sequence). CDR3 amino acids: CSARGGQGSNQPQHF. DNA of the CDR3: TGCAGTGCTAGAGGAGGGCAGGGCAGCAATCAGCCCCAGCATTTT.

V and J are TRBV29-1 and TRBJ2-7, with 8 positions matching TRBD1. The V gene end was trimmed by 7 bases and the J gene end by 2 bases; junction bases not matched to a gene: 7. The CDR3 is 13 amino acids. Looked up from germline, CDR1 is SQVTM and CDR2 is ANQGSEA. The CDR3 sequence: CSATGTGAYEQYF. Written as DNA, the CDR3 is TGCAGCGCAACCGGGACAGGAGCCTACGAGCAGTACTTC.

In its sample, this clonotype was seen a few times. The gene calls are TRBV12-3 or TRBV12-4 and TRBJ2-5, with unresolved D. V was trimmed by 6 bases and J by 3 bases, leaving 11 bases between them. The CDR3 contains 13 residues. The CDR3 is CASSLMLEETQYF. CDR3 nucleotides: TGTGCCAGCAGCTTAATGCTCGAAGAGACCCAGTACTTC.

This chain links TRBV3-1 with TRBJ2-7; 8 bases are shared with TRBD2. Germline values: CDR1 LGHDT, CDR2 YNNKEL (reference sequence). The ends lost 1 base at V and 3 bases at J; junction bases unmatched: 8. The CDR3 has 16 residues. Here the CDR3 reads CASSQVAGGEDYEQYF. CDR3 nucleotide sequence: TGTGCCAGCAGCCAAGTTGCGGGAGGAGAAGACTACGAGCAGTACTTC.

J is TRBJ2-3 and V is TRBV7-2, with D uncertain. The V gene lost 4 bases and the J gene lost 6 bases, with 8 bases spanning the gap. CDR1 SGHTA and CDR2 FQGNSA come from the germline V gene. The CDR3 covers 12 residues. The DNA of the CDR3 is TGTGCCAGCAGCTCACGTGGGGATACGCAGTATTTT. This encodes CASSSRGDTQYF.

The chain combines TRBV5-4 with TRBJ1-1, with 8 nucleotides matching TRBD1. V was pared by 4 bases and J by 1 base, with 18 bases of the junction left unmatched. Germline CDR1 SGHNT, CDR2 YYREEE (reference sequence). The CDR3 spans 19 residues. The CDR3 coding sequence is TGTGCCAGCAGCCCACCCGGGGCCCGCCAGGGGGCTCCGAACACTGAAGCTTTCTTT. Amino acids: CASSPPGARQGAPNTEAFF.

This clonotype has a handful of counts. The V and J genes are TRBV20-1 and TRBJ2-6; D not certain. Per germline, CDR1 DFQATT and CDR2 SNEGSKA (reference sequence). Trimming left V 5 bases short and J 3 bases short, with 8 bases between. There are 13 residues in the CDR3. CDR3: CSAPVGGANVLTF. The CDR3 DNA is TGCAGTGCTCCCGTAGGTGGGGCCAACGTCCTGACTTTC.

This clonotype showed up just a few times. This chain joins TRBV7-9 and TRBJ1-5; D is uncertain. This CDR3 is 13 amino acids long. Trimming left V 2 bases short and J 3 bases short, with 5 bases between. Germline CDR1 SEHNR, CDR2 FQNEAQ (reference sequence). As DNA, the CDR3 is TGTGCCAGCAGCTTAACGATCAATCAGCCCCAGCATTTT. The encoded protein is CASSLTINQPQHF.

The V and J genes are TRBV29-1 and TRBJ1-2, with unresolved D. Trimming removed 7 bases at V and 8 bases at J, with 17 bases between. The germline V gene has CDR1 SQVTM and CDR2 ANQGSEA. This CDR3 has 12 residues. This CDR3 is CSAIGSTKGYTF. CDR3 bases: TGCAGCGCGATCGGGAGCACTAAGGGCTACACCTTC.

The chain is built from TRBV9 and TRBJ2-7, with 8 bases aligning to TRBD1. The CDR3 covers 14 residues. The V gene end was trimmed by 4 bases and the J gene end by 2 bases; junction bases not matched to a gene: 5. Germline assignment: CDR1 SGDLS and CDR2 YYNGEE. In DNA form, the CDR3 reads TGTGCCAGCAGCCCCAGGGGACAGGCCTACGAGCAGTACTTC. Protein: CASSPRGQAYEQYF.

This clonotype was detected only a few times. The CDR3 region is CASSSMGQGSPLHF. CDR3 bases: TGTGCCAGCAGCTCGATGGGACAGGGCTCACCCCTCCACTTT. V is TRBV7-3 and J is TRBJ1-6; 9 positions match TRBD1. V trimming: 4 bases; J trimming: 10 bases; junction bases outside the gene matches: 5. The germline gives CDR1 SGHTA, CDR2 FQGTGA. The CDR3 extends over 14 amino acids. The variable domain in full, completed from reference TRBV7-3 and TRBJ1-6, reads GAGVSQTPSNKVTEKGKYVELRCDPISGHTALYWYRQSLGQGPEFLIYFQGTGAADDSGLPNDRFFAVRPEGSVSTLKIQRTERGDSAVYLCASSSMGQGSPLHFGNGTRLTVT.

This clonotype was seen at least ten times. V usage is TRBV11-3 and J usage is TRBJ1-1; D is unresolved. In germline, CDR1 is SGHNT, CDR2 YENEEA. The CDR3 runs to 14 residues. V shed 1 base and J shed 0 bases, with 6 bases lying between them. This CDR3 is CASSLGGLNTEAFF. In DNA, the CDR3 is TGTGCCAGCAGCTTAGGAGGGTTGAACACTGAAGCTTTCTTT.

The chain has TRBV4-1 and TRBJ2-1, with a possible D match to TRBD2 (5 bases). CDR1 and CDR2 (germline): MGHRA, YSYEKL. The CDR3 is made up of 15 amino acids. V lost 0 bases and J 9 bases, leaving 15 bases between the germline ends. CDR3 protein: CASSQDPRPRGEQFF. The CDR3 DNA is TGCGCCAGCAGCCAAGATCCACGGCCCCGGGGTGAGCAGTTCTTC.

In this sample, this clonotype turned up once. A read error is possible here, since a much larger clone lies one base away. The CDR3 region has the DNA TGCCCCAGCAGCGCGAGACAGCAAACCGAAGCTTTCTTT. As protein: CPSSARQQTEAFF. V gene TRBV5-1 combines with J gene TRBJ1-1, with D perhaps TRBD1 (5 bases). Germline CDR1 is SGHRS and CDR2 is YFSETQ. There are 13 residues in the CDR3.

The genes are TRBV5-1 and TRBJ1-2; D uncertain. Germline V gene data show CDR1 as SGHRS and CDR2 as YFSETQ. This CDR3 comprises 12 residues. Trimming pared 0 bases from V and 8 bases from J, leaving 8 bases between. The CDR3 spells CASSLGRIGYTF. CDR3 DNA: TGCGCCAGCAGCTTGGGGCGGATAGGCTACACCTTC.

This clonotype was seen only a few times. This chain connects TRBV20-1 to TRBJ2-7; D is ambiguous. This CDR3 comprises 15 residues. Germline CDR1 is DFQATT and CDR2 is SNEGSKA (reference sequence). V was cut by 3 bases and J by 2 bases, with 17 bases left in between. The CDR3 DNA follows: TGCAGTGCTAGTCCCAGCGAGGTCTTGGCCTACGAGCAGTACTTC. Protein: CSASPSEVLAYEQYF.

In nucleotides, the CDR3 is TGTGCCAGCAGCTCAAGTATAAAGCGCGGGCGCAATGAGCAGTTCTTC. Translation gives CASSSSIKRGRNEQFF. The chain joins TRBV11-1 to TRBJ2-1; D is possibly TRBD2 (5 bases). V was trimmed by 4 bases and J by 6 bases, leaving 19 bases between them. Germline CDR1 reads SGHAT; CDR2 reads FQDESV (reference sequence). CDR3 length equals 16 residues.

The chain employs TRBV29-1 and TRBJ1-3; 7 bases fit TRBD1. CDR3 length equals 13 residues. Germline CDR1 reads SQVTM; CDR2 reads ANQGSEA. V shed 4 bases and J 4 bases; nucleotides not matched to a gene: 4. This CDR3 is CSVGDSSGNTIYF. In DNA, the CDR3 is TGCAGCGTTGGGGACAGCTCCGGAAACACCATATATTTT.